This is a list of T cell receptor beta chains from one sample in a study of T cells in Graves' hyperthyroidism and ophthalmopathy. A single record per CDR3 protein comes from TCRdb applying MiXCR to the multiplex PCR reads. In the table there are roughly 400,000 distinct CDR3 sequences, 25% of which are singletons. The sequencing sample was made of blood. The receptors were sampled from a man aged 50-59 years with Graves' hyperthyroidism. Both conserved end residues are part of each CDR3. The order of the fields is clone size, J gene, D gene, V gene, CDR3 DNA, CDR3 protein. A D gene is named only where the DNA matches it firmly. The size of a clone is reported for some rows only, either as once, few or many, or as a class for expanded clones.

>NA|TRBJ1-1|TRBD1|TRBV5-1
TGCGCCAGCAGCGAAAACAGGGGGCGCCGTATCGATGATGAAGCTTTCTTT
CASSENRGRRIDDEAFF
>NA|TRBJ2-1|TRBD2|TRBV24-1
TGTGCCACCAGTGATCCCCGGGATATAGCGGGAAATTACAATGAGCAGTTCTTC
CATSDPRDIAGNYNEQFF
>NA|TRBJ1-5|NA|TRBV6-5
TGTGCCAGCAGTTGGACTCTTAATCAGCACCAGCATTTT
CASSWTLNQHQHF
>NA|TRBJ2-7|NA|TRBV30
TGTGCCTGGAGTCAGGCGGGGGAGCAGTACTTC
CAWSQAGEQYF
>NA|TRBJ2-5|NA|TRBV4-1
TGCGCCAGCAGCCAAGGGACTACCAGAGAGACCCTGTACTTC
CASSQGTTRETLYF
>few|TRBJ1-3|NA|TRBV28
TGTGCCAGCAGTTTCCCCTCGGGAGTGGACACCATATATTTT
CASSFPSGVDTIYF
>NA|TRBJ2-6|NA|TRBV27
TGTGCCAGCAGTTCGCCTGGGGCCAACGTCCTGACTTTC
CASSSPGANVLTF
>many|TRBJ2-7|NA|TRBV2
TGTGCCAGCAGCACCCGGAGGGGCTCCTACGAGCAGTACTTC
CASSTRRGSYEQYF
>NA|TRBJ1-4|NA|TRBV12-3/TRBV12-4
TGTGCCAGCAGTGAGGGGGGAATTAGAGGAAAACTGTTTTTT
CASSEGGIRGKLFF
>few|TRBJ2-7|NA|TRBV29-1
TGCAGCGCCATCACAGGGAGGGCCTACGAGCAGTACTTC
CSAITGRAYEQYF